The rows below give T cell receptor beta chains drawn from one sample of a study of T cell responses to AZD1222 COVID-19 vaccine. The method was immunoSEQ multiplex PCR; TCRdb's version includes in-frame clones alone and lacks a portion of them. The sample consists of 35,000 or so clones, roughly nine tenths of them appearing once. The sequenced sample was peripheral blood, obtained on day 0 of AZD1222 vaccination. The receptors here all came from an adult in good health. Each CDR3 is given with its conserved first and last residue. Fields, in order: clone size, D gene, J gene, V gene, CDR3 DNA, CDR3 protein. A D gene is named only where the DNA matches it firmly. Rows give clone size only sometimes, using once, few, many, or a class for an expanded clone.

clone size: once; D gene: TRBD1; J gene: TRBJ1-4; V gene: TRBV19; CDR3 DNA: TGTGCCGGAGACAGGGGAGAGGAAAAACTGTTTTTT; CDR3 protein: CAGDRGEEKLFF
clone size: once; D gene: -; J gene: TRBJ2-5; V gene: TRBV19; CDR3 DNA: TGTGCCAGTAAACAGGGAGCGAACCAAGAGACCCAGTACTTC; CDR3 protein: CASKQGANQETQYF
clone size: -; D gene: -; J gene: TRBJ2-1; V gene: TRBV11-3; CDR3 DNA: TGTGCCAGCAGCTTAGATGGGGGAGCGTATAATGAGCAGTTCTTC; CDR3 protein: CASSLDGGAYNEQFF
clone size: -; D gene: -; J gene: TRBJ2-1; V gene: TRBV19; CDR3 DNA: TGTGCCAGTAGTTCCCTGGAATCGATTGAGCAGTTCTTC; CDR3 protein: CASSSLESIEQFF
clone size: -; D gene: -; J gene: TRBJ2-3; V gene: TRBV3-1/TRBV3-2; CDR3 DNA: TGTGCCAGCAGCTTACAATGGACCTCTACTCGCACAGATACGCAGTATTTT; CDR3 protein: CASSLQWTSTRTDTQYF
clone size: -; D gene: -; J gene: TRBJ2-2; V gene: TRBV5-6; CDR3 DNA: TGTGCCAGCAGGCCCGCCGGAGGAGAGCTGTTTTTT; CDR3 protein: CASRPAGGELFF
clone size: -; D gene: -; J gene: TRBJ1-5; V gene: TRBV19; CDR3 DNA: TGTGCCAGTAGTGGGGTGGGTGGTGGTCAGCCCCAGCATTTT; CDR3 protein: CASSGVGGGQPQHF
clone size: -; D gene: TRBD2; J gene: TRBJ2-7; V gene: TRBV3-1/TRBV3-2; CDR3 DNA: TGTGCCAGCAGCCAAGTAGGTGGTAGCGGGGGGCCCCCATACGAGCAGTACTTC; CDR3 protein: CASSQVGGSGGPPYEQYF
clone size: -; D gene: -; J gene: TRBJ1-3; V gene: TRBV3-1/TRBV3-2; CDR3 DNA: TGTGCCAGCAGCCAGAAAGGGTTTTCAGGAAACACCATATATTTT; CDR3 protein: CASSQKGFSGNTIYF
clone size: once; D gene: -; J gene: TRBJ2-7; V gene: TRBV5-5; CDR3 DNA: TGTGCCAGCAGCTTCTTGGGGGGCGAGCAGTACTTC; CDR3 protein: CASSFLGGEQYF
clone size: -; D gene: TRBD2; J gene: TRBJ2-7; V gene: TRBV10-1; CDR3 DNA: TGCGCCAGCAGTGATGGTCTAGCGGGACGCTCCTACGAGCAGTACTTC; CDR3 protein: CASSDGLAGRSYEQYF
clone size: few; D gene: -; J gene: TRBJ2-7; V gene: TRBV7-9; CDR3 DNA: TGTGCCAGCAGCCCCTCCGGGGACAAAGAGTACTTC; CDR3 protein: CASSPSGDKEYF
clone size: -; D gene: -; J gene: TRBJ1-3; V gene: TRBV5-8; CDR3 DNA: TGTGCCAGCAGCTTGTTGGGATTCTCTGGAAACACCATATATTTT; CDR3 protein: CASSLLGFSGNTIYF
clone size: few; D gene: TRBD2; J gene: TRBJ2-7; V gene: TRBV4-2; CDR3 DNA: TGTGCCAGCAGCCAGGTGGCCGGGACTAGCGACGAGCAGTACTTC; CDR3 protein: CASSQVAGTSDEQYF
clone size: -; D gene: -; J gene: TRBJ2-3; V gene: TRBV29-1; CDR3 DNA: TGCAGCGTTGATCTTGAACAGGGTAAAACCCCAGATACGCAGTATTTT; CDR3 protein: CSVDLEQGKTPDTQYF
clone size: -; D gene: TRBD2; J gene: TRBJ2-1; V gene: TRBV19; CDR3 DNA: TGTGCCAGTAGGACCAGGACTAGCGGCTCCTACAATGAGCAGTTCTTC; CDR3 protein: CASRTRTSGSYNEQFF
clone size: once; D gene: -; J gene: TRBJ1-6; V gene: TRBV28; CDR3 DNA: TGTGCCAGCAGTTCGACGACAGGCCTCGGGAATTCACCCCTCCACTTT; CDR3 protein: CASSSTTGLGNSPLHF
clone size: -; D gene: -; J gene: TRBJ1-3; V gene: TRBV19; CDR3 DNA: TGTGCCAGTAGTAATCGGGGACGCAACTCTGGAAACACCATATATTTT; CDR3 protein: CASSNRGRNSGNTIYF
clone size: -; D gene: -; J gene: TRBJ1-3; V gene: TRBV18; CDR3 DNA: TGTGCCAGCTCGAAGGGGAGCAACTCTGGAAACACCATATATTTT; CDR3 protein: CASSKGSNSGNTIYF
clone size: once; D gene: -; J gene: TRBJ2-7; V gene: TRBV6-5; CDR3 DNA: TGTGCCAGCAGTTACAGTAGTGGCAGTCCCTACGAGCAGTACTTC; CDR3 protein: CASSYSSGSPYEQYF
clone size: -; D gene: TRBD1; J gene: TRBJ1-5; V gene: TRBV20-1; CDR3 DNA: TGCAGTGCTAGTAGACAGGGACGATCCCAGCCCCAGCATTTT; CDR3 protein: CSASRQGRSQPQHF
clone size: -; D gene: -; J gene: TRBJ2-1; V gene: TRBV4-1; CDR3 DNA: TGCGCCAGCAGCAAAATAGAGCGGAGCTCCTACAATGAGCAGTTCTTC; CDR3 protein: CASSKIERSSYNEQFF
clone size: few; D gene: -; J gene: TRBJ2-7; V gene: TRBV20-1; CDR3 DNA: TGCAGTGCTAGTCGAGGGTACTCCTACGAGCAGTACTTC; CDR3 protein: CSASRGYSYEQYF
clone size: -; D gene: TRBD1; J gene: TRBJ2-7; V gene: TRBV7-9; CDR3 DNA: TGTGCCAGCAGCGCCCGGACAGGCTCCTACGAGCAGTACTTC; CDR3 protein: CASSARTGSYEQYF
clone size: once; D gene: -; J gene: TRBJ1-2; V gene: TRBV11-2; CDR3 DNA: TGTGCCAGCAGCTTAGATCTGGCCAGGTCCAACTATGGCTACACCTTC; CDR3 protein: CASSLDLARSNYGYTF
clone size: once; D gene: TRBD1; J gene: TRBJ1-2; V gene: TRBV12-5; CDR3 DNA: TGTGCTAGTGGTTTCGGACAGGAAGGTGGAGGATATGGCTACACCTTC; CDR3 protein: CASGFGQEGGGYGYTF
clone size: once; D gene: TRBD1; J gene: TRBJ1-1; V gene: TRBV28; CDR3 DNA: TGTGCCAGCAGACCGACAGGGATCACGGCGAACACTGAAGCTTTCTTT; CDR3 protein: CASRPTGITANTEAFF
clone size: -; D gene: -; J gene: TRBJ1-5; V gene: TRBV7-9; CDR3 DNA: TGTGCCAGCAGCTTTTCGGGTAGCAATCAGCCCCAGCATTTT; CDR3 protein: CASSFSGSNQPQHF
clone size: -; D gene: TRBD1; J gene: TRBJ2-7; V gene: TRBV5-4; CDR3 DNA: TGTGCCAGCAGCCCCGGACAGGGGGGCTCCTACGAGCAGTACTTC; CDR3 protein: CASSPGQGGSYEQYF
clone size: -; D gene: -; J gene: TRBJ1-4; V gene: TRBV6-1; CDR3 DNA: TGTGCCAGCAGTGAAGCGGGGCCGGGAGGGGCTAATGAAAAACTGTTTTTT; CDR3 protein: CASSEAGPGGANEKLFF
clone size: -; D gene: -; J gene: TRBJ2-3; V gene: TRBV28; CDR3 DNA: TGTGCCAGCAGTTTGGTTGGCAGTACGCAGTATTTT; CDR3 protein: CASSLVGSTQYF
clone size: few; D gene: -; J gene: TRBJ1-5; V gene: TRBV6-6; CDR3 DNA: TGTGCCAGCTTTCCTGGGGGGGGGAATCAGCCCCAGCATTTT; CDR3 protein: CASFPGGGNQPQHF
clone size: -; D gene: -; J gene: TRBJ1-2; V gene: TRBV4-1; CDR3 DNA: TGCGCCAGCAGCCAACATCAAATCATAGACAGGATTAATGGCTACACCTTC; CDR3 protein: CASSQHQIIDRINGYTF
clone size: -; D gene: -; J gene: TRBJ1-2; V gene: TRBV19; CDR3 DNA: TGTGCCAGTAGTATTTGGGGCCGGTCAGACGACAGCGAATTTAACTATGGCTACACCTTC; CDR3 protein: CASSIWGRSDDSEFNYGYTF
clone size: -; D gene: -; J gene: TRBJ1-3; V gene: TRBV6-1; CDR3 DNA: TGTGCCAGCAGTGACCCTCGGCGGCGCTCTGGAAACACCATATATTTT; CDR3 protein: CASSDPRRRSGNTIYF
clone size: -; D gene: -; J gene: TRBJ2-7; V gene: TRBV2; CDR3 DNA: TGTGCCAGCAGTGTGGAAGGGAGGGGGTACGAGCAGTACTTC; CDR3 protein: CASSVEGRGYEQYF
clone size: -; D gene: TRBD1; J gene: TRBJ2-7; V gene: TRBV29-1; CDR3 DNA: TGCAGCGTTGAGTTGGACAGGGGAACATCCTACGAGCAGTACTTC; CDR3 protein: CSVELDRGTSYEQYF
clone size: few; D gene: -; J gene: TRBJ2-1; V gene: TRBV2; CDR3 DNA: TGTGCCAGCAGTGAAGATCCGGGCAATGAGCAGTTCTTC; CDR3 protein: CASSEDPGNEQFF
clone size: -; D gene: TRBD2; J gene: TRBJ2-2; V gene: TRBV29-1; CDR3 DNA: TGCAGCGCCGGGAGGGACACCGGGGAGCTGTTTTTT; CDR3 protein: CSAGRDTGELFF
clone size: -; D gene: -; J gene: TRBJ1-1; V gene: TRBV20-1; CDR3 DNA: TGCAGTGCCGGCCGGGGAGAGAAGGCTTTCTTT; CDR3 protein: CSAGRGEKAFF
clone size: -; D gene: TRBD1; J gene: TRBJ1-6; V gene: TRBV6-1; CDR3 DNA: TGTGCCAGCAGTGAACGGGACAGCCAAGATTCACCCCTCCACTTT; CDR3 protein: CASSERDSQDSPLHF
clone size: -; D gene: -; J gene: TRBJ2-3; V gene: TRBV7-7; CDR3 DNA: TGTGCCAGCAGCTTAGCGCCGGGTGATCCAGATACGCAGTATTTT; CDR3 protein: CASSLAPGDPDTQYF
clone size: -; D gene: -; J gene: TRBJ1-2; V gene: TRBV12-3/TRBV12-4; CDR3 DNA: TGTGCCAGCAGGAGGACAGATACCTATGGCTACACCTTC; CDR3 protein: CASRRTDTYGYTF